A selection of T cell receptor beta chains follows, all from one sample in a study of PD-L1 blockade in urothelial cancer. The method was immunoSEQ multiplex PCR; TCRdb's version includes in-frame clones alone and lacks a portion of them. The data show approximately 48,000 clones, roughly 89% seen once. Sample: PBMCs, taken around atezolizumab (anti-PD-L1) treatment. The source of these receptors is a woman aged 60-75 years with urothelial cancer. Both conserved end residues are part of each CDR3. The size field is filled for only some rows; it gives once, few, many or a size class.

>TRBV6-5|TRBJ1-2|15|once
CASSYAGQGVGGYTF
>TRBV29-1|TRBJ1-2|13|-
CSVVRGAGYGYTF
>TRBV6-6|TRBJ1-5|16|-
CASSYGGAYSNQPQHF
>TRBV5-4|TRBJ2-7|15|-
CASSQSGGVRYEQYF
>TRBV15|TRBJ2-7|15|-
CATSRDRGNSYEQYF
>TRBV7-8|TRBJ1-5|15|-
CASSLDGRDNQPQHF
>TRBV5-5|TRBJ2-3|17|-
CASSIGLAAGEDDTQYF
>TRBV15|TRBJ2-7|16|once
CATSRDRAGGFLEQYF
>TRBV19|TRBJ1-5|15|-
CASDNRALGNQPQHF
>TRBV6-6|TRBJ1-2|15|once
CASSISTGGASGYTF
>TRBV18|TRBJ2-3|14|-
CASSRRQGTDTQYF